The TCR beta chain described here comes from a study of T cells in Graves' hyperthyroidism and ophthalmopathy (dated by TCRdb to between 2018 and 2021). About the study as a whole: A discovery cohort of approximately 97 patients, roughly 45 with Graves' ophthalmopathy and roughly 59 with stable Graves' hyperthyroidism, was used to find distinguishing TCR V-J signatures. Prospective prediction of ophthalmopathy was tested in an independent validation cohort of fewer than 20 hyperthyroidism patients and 15 to 17 patients who later progressed to ophthalmopathy. For training and testing, the approximately 92 patients in the discovery cohort were randomly divided in a 7:3 ratio. Thyroid tissue and blood T-cell repertoires from more than five Graves' hyperthyroidism patients were also compared in the study. After blood sampling, hyperthyroidism patients were treated with methimazole at a starting dose of 30 mg daily, and ophthalmopathy patients were treated with high-dose intravenous methylprednisolone. According to the paper, TCR Vbeta CDR3 sequencing was carried out on approximately 140 peripheral blood samples, which came from some 41 ophthalmopathy, around 75 hyperthyroidism and roughly 17 progressor patients.

TCR beta CDR3 regions were amplified from RNA transcripts. The first round of RT-PCR for the TCR CDR3 was performed with the HTBI primer set and the Qiagen OneStep RT-PCR kit. A second multiplex PCR round built the libraries, followed by size selection and purification. Libraries were sequenced paired-end with 100 bp reads on an Illumina HiSeq2000. In the source study's methods: SOAPnuke was used to process the raw data, removing reads that contained adapters or uncalled bases, had a mean Phred below 15, or lacked an exact match to the constant primer or identifier. COPE v1.2.5 was used to merge high-quality paired reads, and clonotypes were defined as unique nucleotide sequences. MiTCR v1.1 was used to align the clonotypes against IMGT TRBV, TRBD and TRBJ reference segments. Analysis was restricted to V-J combinations with a frequency above 0.0001, which covered roughly 99% of repertoires. A TCS score was defined as the ratio between F50 (clonal expansion) and ExV (chaos), using BLOSUM62-based TCRdist between CDR3 peptides within each V-J. Welch's t-statistics and random forest reduced roughly 530 V-J features to 13, which were used in a naive Bayes classifier (R e1071). The Morisita-Horn index was used to measure how similar the thyroid and blood repertoires were. Using fastp trimming at Q25 and MiXCR clonotype assembly, TCRdb reanalyzed the public sequencing data and kept in-frame beta chains. Entries that share a CDR3 protein sequence are merged under the most common genes and DNA. The V and J calls and clone size are TCRdb's, not the authors'. The sample table contains 75,000 to 100,000 distinct CDR3 sequences; only one count was recorded for roughly 40% of them. More than 8.5% of the sample is in the top ten clones.

Results and caveats for the whole study, not just this receptor: Sample size was not statistically predetermined, and blinding of investigators to group allocation was not performed. In cross-validation, a model built on a 13 V-J signature told ophthalmopathy apart from stable hyperthyroidism with approximately 91% sensitivity and 81% to 82% specificity, and in testing the same model reached 80%/75%. Most expanded thyroid clonotypes (frequency above 0.001) were also detected in blood, suggesting blood repertoires may reflect thyroid immune responses. In validation, the model predicted progression to ophthalmopathy a median of 6.5 months before onset, with over 60% sensitivity and almost 75% specificity.

Stable Graves' hyperthyroidism was defined as the absence of progression to ophthalmopathy over 18 months of follow-up. Hyperthyroidism patients were newly diagnosed, had a disease duration of under 2 months, and were aged 18 to 65 years. Exclusion was applied to patients with uncontrolled infections, other autoimmune diseases, pregnancy or lactation. Diagnoses were based on clinical symptoms, serum thyroxine and TRAb, thyroid ultrasound and orbital computed tomography. Trizol reagent was used to extract total RNA, and RNA quality was then checked on an Agilent 2100 Bioanalyzer. A distance of 9 bases separates the germline ends of V and J, which lose 2 bases and 2 bases respectively. The CDR3 measures 14 amino acids from cysteine to phenylalanine. The read is trimmed to its CDR3 DNA, 42 bases read in frame from base 1. Via the germline V gene, CDR1 is SGHVS and CDR2 FQNEAQ. By share, this clonotype ranks as medium-sized (0.01 to 0.1%). No antigen is known for it. No clone much larger than this one lies a single base away; base qualities are absent.

The chain was built from TRBV7-8 and TRBJ1-2; confidence is insufficient to name the D gene. This TCR came from a woman in her twenties or thirties with Graves' hyperthyroidism. Sequencing used peripheral blood or thyroid tissue (not recorded which). The CDR3 is CASSLPDSNYGYTF. DNA sequence: TGTGCCAGCAGCTTACCGGACTCAAACTATGGCTACACCTTC.